This T cell receptor (beta chain) derives from a study of T-cell memory formation after mild COVID-19. This clonotype showed up just a few times. Germline V lookup: CDR1 SGHRS, CDR2 YFSETQ. Trimming removed 3 bases from V and 6 bases from J; junction bases left unmatched: 8. CDR3 length: 14 amino acids. TCRdb reprocessed the 5' RACE reads with MiXCR, giving one entry per CDR3 protein. Altogether about 110,000 distinct CDR3 sequences are present, approximately 17% being singletons, with the ten largest covering over 25%. The genes are TRBV5-1 and TRBJ2-7; 8 bases line up with TRBD1. This clonotype was obtained from an adult woman who had mild COVID-19 (a few samples of this study predate the infection). Cell type and time point are not known. The sequenced material came from PBMCs or a T cell subset sorted from them (not recorded which). Here the CDR3 reads CASSYAGTGSEQYF. The CDR3 DNA reads as TGCGCCAGCAGCTATGCCGGGACAGGATCCGAGCAGTACTTC.